This T cell receptor beta chain was sequenced during a study of siplizumab effects on memory and regulatory T cells. Profiled with immunoSEQ multiplex PCR; TCRdb holds only in-frame clones, not every one. The data show tens of thousands of clones, approximately 88% seen once. As concerns this clone: The target antigen is unknown.

Overall study findings and caveats: A minor share of alloreactive clones matched unstimulated subsets. Confirmation was lacking for the suppressive function of proliferating Tregs derived from siplizumab cultures. Assignment of a naive or memory phenotype failed for roughly 75-95% of the proliferating CD4+ or CD8+ clones.

In germline, CDR1 is ENHRY, CDR2 SYGVKD. V gave up 7 bases and J gave up 7 bases, with 19 bases separating them. This CDR3 has 14 amino acids. The source is a human donor in good health. Sequences were obtained from Tregs sorted from blood. The chain links TRBV10-3 to TRBJ2-5, with D possibly TRBD1 on 5 matching bases. CDR3 bases: TGTGCCATCAAACCGGACAAAATTGTGGGGACCCAGTACTTC. Its protein is CAIKPDKIVGTQYF.